What follows is one TCR beta chain and its context. Antigen unknown. This specimen belongs to a study of cytomegalovirus exposure and HLA in healthy donors. A multiplex PCR was run with 60 Vbeta primers and 13 Jbeta primers. Measured with immunoSEQ multiplex PCR; TCRdb has only the in-frame clones, and not every one. The sample carries approximately 200,000 clones, 79% recorded once. The V gene's germline CDR1 is MNHEY and CDR2 SVGAGI. Trimming took off 6 bases at V and 4 bases at J, with 10 bases between the two ends. This CDR3 has 13 residues. Overall study results and limits: Later analysis demonstrated an association between a missense DCLRE1C variant and TCR beta V- and J-gene trimming. High specificity and sensitivity for cytomegalovirus status were reported for the classifier.

In nominal health when sampled, donors likely had unrecorded immune exposures nonetheless. This sequence originates from a girl between 10 and 17 years old in good health and CMV-seropositive. The genes are TRBV6-5 and TRBJ1-5, with a weak D call TRBD1 (5 bases). The sequencing input was PBMCs. CDR3 DNA: TGTGCCAGCAGAGGGGAACAGAATCAGCCCCAGCATTTT. Translation: CASRGEQNQPQHF.